Below are 18 T cell receptor beta chains sequenced from a single sample in a study of T cell responses to AZD1222 COVID-19 vaccine. Sequencing used immunoSEQ multiplex PCR; TCRdb keeps in-frame clones, though not all of them. The data hold approximately 91,000 clones, with roughly 90% observed a single time. Specimen: peripheral blood, collected 28 days after the second AZD1222 dose. The receptors were sampled from an adult who received the AZD1222 COVID-19 vaccine.

V and J are TRBV7-9 and TRBJ1-4; no clear D. The CDR3 runs 15 residues. V lost 1 base to trimming and J lost 3 bases, with 9 bases between them. CDR1 is SEHNR, CDR2 FQNEAQ, per germline (reference sequence). The CDR3 DNA follows: TGTGCCAGCAGCTTAGGTTCTCTGGCTAATGAAAAACTGTTTTTT. This sequence encodes CASSLGSLANEKLFF. The variable domain in full, completed from reference TRBV7-9 and TRBJ1-4, reads DTGVSQNPRHKITKRGQNVTFRCDPISEHNRLYWYRQTLGQGPEFLTYFQNEAQLEKSRLLSDRFSAERPKGSFSTLEIQRTEQGDSAMYLCASSLGSLANEKLFFGSGTQLSVL.

The chain combines TRBV27 with TRBJ1-4; the match to TRBD1 covers 8 bases. V shed 6 bases and J 8 bases; nucleotides not matched to a gene: 8. The CDR3 spans 14 residues. CDR1 is MNHEY, CDR2 SMNVEV, per germline (reference sequence). CDR3 bases: TGTGCCAGCAGCCGACAGGGGTTGTGGGAAAAACTGTTTTTT. This sequence encodes CASSRQGLWEKLFF.

V is TRBV28 and J is TRBJ2-7; either TRBD1 or TRBD2 may supply D (8 bases each). Deletions cut 6 bases from V and 2 bases from J, with 20 bases between. Germline V gene sequence: CDR1 MDHEN, CDR2 SYDVKM. The CDR3 consists of 16 residues. The CDR3: CASRGQAQRETYEQYF. The DNA for the CDR3 is TGTGCCAGCAGGGGACAGGCGCAGCGGGAGACCTACGAGCAGTACTTC.

This clone was seen a single time. The J gene is TRBJ2-3, the V gene TRBV5-4, with a tentative D call TRBD2 (6 bases). V lost 9 bases and J 4 bases, leaving 24 bases between the germline ends. The CDR3 is made up of 16 amino acids. CDR1 and CDR2 from the germline V gene are SGHNT and YYREEE (reference sequence). Here the CDR3 DNA reads TGTGCCATCGACGAAGGGGCGGGAACGTCCCCAGATACGCAGTATTTT. Protein sequence: CAIDEGAGTSPDTQYF. The full variable domain, in which reference TRBV5-4 and TRBJ2-3 provide the parts outside the CDR3, is ETGVTQSPTHLIKTRGQQVTLRCSSQSGHNTVSWYQQALGQGPQFIFQYYREEENGRGNFPPRFSGLQFPNYSSELNVNALELDDSALYLCAIDEGAGTSPDTQYFGPGTRLTVL.

This chain joins TRBV2 and TRBJ2-7; TRBD2 agrees at 10 bases. Germline V lookup: CDR1 SNHLY, CDR2 FYNNEI. J gave up 3 bases and V 5 bases, and 7 bases lay outside the gene matches. CDR3 length: 15 amino acids. CDR3 DNA sequence: TGTGCCAGCAGTCGGACTAGCGGAACTTACTACGAGCAGTACTTC. This codes for CASSRTSGTYYEQYF.

The chain employs TRBV28 and TRBJ1-2, with TRBD1 as a possible D gene (5 bases). The germline V and J ends were trimmed by 7 bases and 0 bases, with 12 bases remaining between them. CDR3 length: 14 residues. Germline assignment: CDR1 MDHEN and CDR2 SYDVKM. The CDR3 is CASITTATNYGYTF. The CDR3 coding sequence is TGTGCCAGCATTACGACAGCCACTAACTATGGCTACACCTTC.

This chain links TRBV6-5 with TRBJ2-1; unclear D gene. Germline loops: CDR1 MNHEY, CDR2 SVGAGI. The CDR3 is 14 amino acids. The V gene lost 6 bases and the J gene lost 0 bases, with 9 bases spanning the gap. The CDR3 DNA follows: TGTGCCAGCAGGCGTGATAGCTCCTACAATGAGCAGTTCTTC. Its translation is CASRRDSSYNEQFF.

The gene calls are TRBV30 and TRBJ2-7, with D uncertain. This CDR3 is built from 13 residues. V dropped 6 bases and J dropped 1 base, with 13 bases sitting between them. CDR1 GTSNPN and CDR2 SVGIG come from the germline V gene (reference sequence). Written as DNA, the CDR3 is TGTGCCTGTAGAACCCTCATTTCCTACGAGCAGTACTTC. This codes for CACRTLISYEQYF. Supplemented by reference TRBV30 and TRBJ2-7, the full variable domain reads SQTIHQWPATLVQPVGSPLSLECTVEGTSNPNLYWYRQAAGRGLQLLFYSVGIGQISSEVPQNLSASRPQDRQFILSSKKLLLSDSGFYLCACRTLISYEQYFGPGTRLTVT.

The chain links TRBV7-2 to TRBJ1-1, with D tentatively TRBD1 (5 bases). This CDR3 spans 15 amino acids. V dropped 5 bases and J dropped 7 bases, with 20 bases sitting between them. The germline V gene encodes CDR1 SGHTA and CDR2 FQGNSA. The CDR3 DNA is TGTGCCAGCAGCAGGAGGGGTGGGCAACCGCATGAAGCTTTCTTT. Residues: CASSRRGGQPHEAFF.

The chain combines TRBV12-2 with TRBJ1-3. TRBV12-2 is labeled a pseudogene. The CDR3 consists of 16 residues. The CDR3 bases are TGTGCAAGTCGCTTAGCGCGGATAGACTCTGGAAACACCATATATTTT. This sequence encodes CASRLARIDSGNTIYF.

The rearrangement uses TRBV4-1 and TRBJ1-6, with D perhaps matching TRBD1 (5 bases). Per the germline V gene, CDR1 is MGHRA and CDR2 is YSYEKL. The CDR3 has 16 residues. With 2 bases removed from V and 5 bases from J, the gap between germline ends came to 13 bases. CDR3 bases: TGCGCCAGCAGCCAAAACGAGGGACGGGATAATTCACCCCTCCACTTT. As protein: CASSQNEGRDNSPLHF.

For the CDR3, the DNA is TGTGCCAGCAGCCCAGGCAGAGCGGGAAATAATGAAAAACTGTTTTTT. Its translation: CASSPGRAGNNEKLFF. The gene calls are TRBV7-9 and TRBJ1-4; D not certain. The CDR3 sequence is 16 residues long. Trimming shortened V by 5 bases and J by 4 bases, and 17 bases separated the two germline ends. Germline V gene lookup returns CDR1 SEHNR and CDR2 FQNEAQ (reference sequence).

The rearrangement links TRBV7-8 to TRBJ1-2; no clear D gene. The length of the CDR3 is 15 residues. The V end was cut by 0 bases, the J end by 0 bases, with 8 bases between. Germline V gene data show CDR1 as SGHVS and CDR2 as FQNEAQ. The CDR3 bases are TGTGCCAGCAGCTTAGCGGGCCGAGCTAACTATGGCTACACCTTC. Protein: CASSLAGRANYGYTF.

The chain employs TRBV28 and TRBJ2-7, with D possibly matching TRBD2 (5 bases). This CDR3 comprises 15 residues. Trimming removed 6 bases at V and 0 bases at J, with 15 bases between. The germline gives CDR1 MDHEN, CDR2 SYDVKM. CDR3 DNA sequence: TGTGCCAGCAGCCCCATCGGGGTCCGCTCCTACGAGCAGTACTTC. Translation gives CASSPIGVRSYEQYF.

V usage is TRBV6-2 or TRBV6-3 and J usage is TRBJ2-7; tentatively, D is TRBD1 (6 bases). This CDR3 region has 14 residues. Germline assignment: CDR1 MNHEY and CDR2 SVGEGT. Between the trimmed V and J ends, which lost 5 bases and 2 bases, there was a span of 13 bases. The CDR3 DNA follows: TGTGCCAGCAGTCACAGGGTAAATGCCTACGAGCAGTACTTC. Protein: CASSHRVNAYEQYF.

The chain carries TRBV28 and TRBJ1-5, with 7 bases identical to TRBD1. The CDR3 runs to 16 residues. Germline V gene data show CDR1 as MDHEN and CDR2 as SYDVKM. V was pared by 2 bases and J by 4 bases, with 8 bases of the junction left unmatched. CDR3 sequence reads: CASSLVAGQANQPQHF. DNA for the CDR3: TGTGCCAGCAGTTTAGTAGCAGGACAGGCAAATCAGCCCCAGCATTTT.

The rearrangement links TRBV7-2 to TRBJ1-1; 9 bases line up with TRBD1. Germline CDR1 SGHTA, CDR2 FQGNSA. The CDR3 loop spans 12 amino acids. J lost 6 bases, V lost 6 bases, and 2 bases had no gene match. This CDR3 is CASRGQGPEAFF. CDR3 sequence (DNA): TGTGCCAGCAGGGGACAGGGCCCTGAAGCTTTCTTT. Combining the CDR3 with reference TRBV7-2 and TRBJ1-1 gives the whole variable domain GAGVSQSPSNKVTEKGKDVELRCDPISGHTALYWYRQSLGQGLEFLIYFQGNSAPDKSGLPSDRFSAERTGGSVSTLTIQRTQQEDSAVYLCASRGQGPEAFFGQGTRLTVV.

The CDR3 is CASSSEGILSYEQYF. Written as DNA, the CDR3 is TGCGCCAGCAGCTCGGAGGGGATATTATCCTACGAGCAGTACTTC. The chain employs TRBV5-1 and TRBJ2-7, with D possibly TRBD2 on 6 matching bases. The CDR3 totals 15 residues. Germline V gene sequence: CDR1 SGHRS, CDR2 YFSETQ. Trimming stripped 3 bases from V and 1 base from J, with 14 bases between.